This paragraph reports one T cell receptor (beta chain). Its antigen is still unknown. The data belong to a study of cytomegalovirus exposure and HLA in healthy donors. The study's findings and limits: Later analysis reportedly placed an Asian-associated ancestry cluster below the roughly 600-donor mean in N-insertions. Later analysis identified several of the most significant clusters that appeared linked to common viral pathogens.

PCR was performed using 60 Vbeta and 13 Jbeta primers. Study processing details: In a later analysis, 70 million to 80 million unique TCR beta chains included roughly 11 million shared by two or more donors. Sequenced by immunoSEQ multiplex PCR; TCRdb stores in-frame clones only, minus some. The V and J calls and clone size are taken from that table; D and trimming were inferred from the DNA. This sample carries about 130,000 clones, about 85% of them seen once, and the ten largest clones take approximately 1.7%. The sequenced sample was PBMCs. This TCR derives from a boy younger than 18 in good health and CMV-seronegative.

The CDR3 region is CASSAGGGGNTIYF. For the CDR3, the DNA is TGTGCCAGCAGTGCAGGGGGCGGGGGAAACACCATATATTTT. The chain is built from TRBV25-1 and TRBJ1-3, with TRBD1 matching 8 bases. Germline trimming cut 4 bases from V and 4 bases from J; bases unmatched to any gene: 3. Germline CDR1 reads MGHDK; CDR2 reads SYGVNS. The CDR3 spans 14 residues.